Each of the 13 T cell receptor beta chains below was sequenced from the same sample in a study of T cells in Graves' hyperthyroidism and ophthalmopathy. RNA transcripts were the template for amplifying TCR beta CDR3 regions. HTBI primers were employed in a first-round RT-PCR of the TCR CDR3. TCRdb independently ran MiXCR on the multiplex PCR reads; one entry per CDR3 protein. Among 750,000 to 900,000 distinct CDR3 sequences listed, roughly 40% were seen once. The sequencing input was blood. The receptors were sampled from a man between 18 and 29 years old with Graves' hyperthyroidism.

This clonotype was observed at least ten times. The genes are TRBV9 and TRBJ1-1; D remains ambiguous. CDR1 is SGDLS and CDR2 is YYNGEE in the germline V gene. The CDR3 has 15 amino acids. Trimming cost V 4 bases and J 0 bases, with 13 bases left between them. CDR3 DNA: TGTGCCAGCAGCTCAGGAGACTCCTTGAACACTGAAGCTTTCTTT. As protein: CASSSGDSLNTEAFF. The variable domain in full, with the rest retrieved from reference TRBV9 and TRBJ1-1, is DSGVTQTPKHLITATGQRVTLRCSPRSGDLSVYWYQQSLDQGLQFLIQYYNGEERAKGNILERFSAQQFPDLHSELNLSSLELGDSALYFCASSSGDSLNTEAFFGQGTRLTVV.

The CDR3 nucleotides read TGTGCCAGCAGTGAAGCGTTCTCCAATGCCTACGAGCAGTACTTC. This translates into CASSEAFSNAYEQYF. The V gene is TRBV2, the J gene TRBJ2-7; D gene unclear. CDR1 is SNHLY, CDR2 FYNNEI, per germline. This CDR3 has 15 residues. The ends were cut back, 0 bases at V and 2 bases at J, with 11 bases in the middle.

J is TRBJ2-7 and V is TRBV7-9; no firm D call. CDR1 and CDR2 from the germline V gene are SEHNR and FQNEAQ (reference sequence). This CDR3 comprises 13 residues. Deletions cut 2 bases from V and 2 bases from J, with 7 bases between. In DNA form, the CDR3 reads TGTGCCAGCAGCTTATTCAGCACCTACGAGCAGTACTTC. Translation gives CASSLFSTYEQYF.

The rearrangement joins TRBV2 to TRBJ2-7, with unresolved D. The CDR3 runs to 10 residues. Germline CDR1 and CDR2: SNHLY and FYNNEI. V was cut by 11 bases and J by 2 bases, with 7 bases left in between. The CDR3 protein is CACQTYEQYF. The CDR3 coding sequence is TGTGCCTGCCAAACCTACGAGCAGTACTTC.

About this clonotype itself: A much more abundant neighbour one base away suggests this may be a read error. This chain joins TRBV10-3 and TRBJ1-1; TRBD1 matches at 7 bases. J gave up 0 bases and V 5 bases, and 9 bases lay outside the gene matches. CDR1 and CDR2 (germline): ENHRY, SYGVKD. The CDR3 has 16 amino acids. The CDR3 nucleotides read TGTGCCATCAGTCTCGCATCCGACAGGGTGAACACTGAAGCTTTCTTT. Translation gives CAISLASDRVNTEAFF.

The rearrangement joins TRBV10-3 to TRBJ2-5, with TRBD1 matching 8 bases. V dropped 2 bases and J dropped 4; count of bases not matched to a gene: 3. CDR3 size: 14 residues. Germline-derived CDR1 and CDR2 are ENHRY and SYGVKD. The CDR3 protein is CAISEVTGAETQYF. CDR3 sequence (DNA): TGTGCCATCAGTGAGGTGACAGGGGCAGAGACCCAGTACTTC.

This clonotype was observed a single time. This chain links TRBV9 with TRBJ2-7; tentative D call: TRBD1 (7 bases). Trimming left V 7 bases short and J 1 base short, with 18 bases between. This CDR3 spans 15 amino acids. From germline, CDR1 is SGDLS and CDR2 YYNGEE. The CDR3 loop is CASGGGDSQSYEQYF. CDR3 bases: TGTGCCAGCGGCGGAGGGGACAGCCAATCCTACGAGCAGTACTTC.

This clonotype showed up just a few times. The J gene is TRBJ1-1, the V gene TRBV4-1, with unresolved D. V was cut by 0 bases and J by 6 bases, with 5 bases left in between. This CDR3 spans 12 amino acids. CDR1 is MGHRA, CDR2 YSYEKL, per germline. CDR3 coding DNA: TGCGCCAGCAGCCAAGAAAAGCCTGAAGCTTTCTTT. Translation: CASSQEKPEAFF.

Ten or more counts support this clonotype. The V call is TRBV11-3, the J call TRBJ2-2; D is undetermined. The CDR3 runs 13 residues. Germline CDR1 SGHNT, CDR2 YENEEA. V was pared by 9 bases and J by 1 base, with 9 bases between. The CDR3: CASSPGNTGELFF. The DNA for the CDR3 is TGTGCCAGTAGTCCAGGGAACACCGGGGAGCTGTTTTTT.

The chain has TRBV6-1 and TRBJ1-2; 9 nucleotides match TRBD1. Trimming cost V 4 bases and J 6 bases; bases outside gene matches: 9. From germline, CDR1 is MNHNS and CDR2 SASEGT. The length of the CDR3 is 15 residues. CDR3 in DNA: TGTGCCAGCAGTGGCCCCGGGACAGGGATAGATGGCTACACCTTC. Translation: CASSGPGTGIDGYTF.

The chain links TRBV20-1 to TRBJ2-7; the D call may be TRBD1 or TRBD2 (5 bases each). The CDR3 spans 13 residues. Trimming left V 5 bases short and J 5 bases short, with 16 bases between. Germline V gene sequence: CDR1 DFQATT, CDR2 SNEGSKA (reference sequence). DNA for the CDR3: TGCAGTGCTTCCCGGATCGGGGCCAACGAGCAGTACTTC. Its translation: CSASRIGANEQYF.

The V gene is TRBV7-9, the J gene TRBJ2-7; D might be TRBD1 or TRBD2, each matching 5 bases. The CDR3 has 15 amino acids. Germline loops: CDR1 SEHNR, CDR2 FQNEAQ (reference sequence). V lost 5 bases and J 3 bases, leaving 17 bases between the germline ends. This CDR3 is CASSQEGATDYEQYF. CDR3 DNA: TGTGCCAGCAGCCAAGAGGGAGCGACAGACTACGAGCAGTACTTC. Based on the CDR3 plus reference TRBV7-9 and TRBJ2-7, the full variable domain is DTGVSQNPRHKITKRGQNVTFRCDPISEHNRLYWYRQTLGQGPEFLTYFQNEAQLEKSRLLSDRFSAERPKGSFSTLEIQRTEQGDSAMYLCASSQEGATDYEQYFGPGTRLTVT.

This clonotype was picked up a small number of times. The chain couples TRBV9 to TRBJ1-2, with D possibly matching TRBD1 (6 bases). The germline CDR1 and CDR2 sequences are SGDLS and YYNGEE. The length of the CDR3 is 17 residues. Trimming left V 6 bases short and J 6 bases short, with 27 bases between. DNA of the CDR3: TGTGCCAGCACCTTAGGGGGGCAGAACTTGGGGCCCGATGGCTACACCTTC. Protein product: CASTLGGQNLGPDGYTF.